The 6 T cell receptor beta chains reported below all come from one sample, sequenced in a study of T cell repertoires in cytomegalovirus infection. Each CDR3 protein is one row after TCRdb ran MiXCR on the reads. Of just over 450,000 distinct CDR3 sequences in the sample, roughly 46% are singletons; the top ten hold 43%. These TCRs' antigens remain unknown. The input for sequencing was cultured PBMCs, taken from culture after CMV antigen stimulation. The source of these receptors is a human donor in good health (CMV status not recorded). Some clones in this sample may be carry-over from other donors' samples.

The chain has TRBV6-1 and TRBJ2-2; 11 bases map to TRBD2. This CDR3 comprises 17 residues. The V segment lost 10 bases and the J segment 1 base; nucleotides outside the gene matches: 11. Germline CDR1 MNHNS, CDR2 SASEGT. CDR3 loop: CATNRLAGIVNTGELFF. CDR3 coding DNA: TGTGCCACCAACCGACTAGCGGGAATAGTGAACACCGGGGAGCTGTTTTTT.

This clonotype was counted a few times. The CDR3 DNA follows: TGTGCCAGCGGCGAAACCTACGGGGGTTACAATGAGCAGTTCTTC. Translation gives CASGETYGGYNEQFF. The chain combines TRBV7-2 with TRBJ2-1, with D maybe TRBD2 (6 bases). This CDR3 region has 15 residues. V was trimmed by 8 bases and J by 4 bases, leaving 18 bases between them. Germline V lookup: CDR1 SGHTA, CDR2 FQGNSA.

This clonotype was found a few times. This rearrangement joins TRBV7-6 to TRBJ2-5; D unresolved. The length of the CDR3 is 15 residues. V shed 5 bases and J shed 5 bases, with 18 bases lying between them. Germline V lookup: CDR1 SGHVS, CDR2 FNYEAQ. This CDR3 reads CASSPPLDKRETQYF. CDR3 sequence (DNA): TGTGCCAGCAGCCCTCCCCTGGATAAACGGGAGACCCAGTACTTC.

This clonotype turned up a few times. V gene TRBV7-6 combines with J gene TRBJ2-7; TRBD2 agrees at 8 bases. Trimming took 2 bases from V and 6 from J; bases not matched to a gene: 6. The CDR3 is 14 amino acids. CDR1 is SGHVS and CDR2 is FNYEAQ in the germline V gene. Here the CDR3 DNA reads TGTGCCAGCAGCTTACCCGGGGGGGCGGTCGAGCAGTACTTC. It encodes CASSLPGGAVEQYF. Supplemented by reference TRBV7-6 and TRBJ2-7, the full variable domain reads GAGVSQSPRYKVTKRGQDVALRCDPISGHVSLYWYRQALGQGPEFLTYFNYEAQQDKSGLPNDRFSAERPEGSISTLTIQRTEQRDSAMYRCASSLPGGAVEQYFGPGTRLTVT.

This chain uses TRBV5-1 with TRBJ2-1; TRBD2 agrees at 11 bases. The CDR3 has 20 residues. V lost 5 bases, J lost 2 bases, and 18 bases stayed unmatched. Germline assignment: CDR1 SGHRS and CDR2 YFSETQ. Written as DNA, the CDR3 is TGCGCCAGCAGAACCCCTAGCGGGAGGCCCGGGAGGGATACCTACAATGAGCAGTTCTTC. It yields the protein CASRTPSGRPGRDTYNEQFF.

The CDR3 protein is CASSPRTADSPLHF. The CDR3, as DNA: TGTGCCAGCTCACCCCGGACGGCGGATTCACCCCTCCACTTT. The rearrangement uses TRBV18 and TRBJ1-6; D unclear. Deletions cut 3 bases from V and 8 bases from J, with 11 bases between. The CDR3 spans 14 residues. Germline V CDR1 and CDR2: KGHSH, LQKENI.